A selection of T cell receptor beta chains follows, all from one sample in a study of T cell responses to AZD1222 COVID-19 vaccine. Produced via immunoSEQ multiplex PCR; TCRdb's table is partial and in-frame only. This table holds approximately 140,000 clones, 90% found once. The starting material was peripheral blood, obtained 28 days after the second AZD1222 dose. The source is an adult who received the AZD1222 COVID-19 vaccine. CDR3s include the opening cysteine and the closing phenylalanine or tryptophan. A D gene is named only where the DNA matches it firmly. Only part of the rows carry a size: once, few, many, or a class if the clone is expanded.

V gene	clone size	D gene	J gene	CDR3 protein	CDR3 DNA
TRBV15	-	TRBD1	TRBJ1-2	CATSRARDRAYGYTF	TGTGCCACCAGCAGAGCCCGGGACAGGGCCTATGGCTACACCTTC
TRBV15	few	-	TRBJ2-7	CATSRGRRRLDEQYF	TGTGCCACCAGCAGAGGGCGGCGCCGTCTAGACGAGCAGTACTTC
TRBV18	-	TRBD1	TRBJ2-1	CASSPGQGRATDYNEQFF	TGTGCCAGCTCACCAGGACAGGGACGGGCCACGGATTACAATGAGCAGTTCTTC
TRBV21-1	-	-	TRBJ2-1	CASSKVRYSGRREQFF	TGTGCCAGCAGCAAAGTAAGGTATAGCGGGAGAAGGGAGCAGTTCTTC
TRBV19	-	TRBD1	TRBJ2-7	CASSPPGTVYEQYF	TGTGCCAGTAGTCCCCCCGGGACAGTCTACGAGCAGTACTTC
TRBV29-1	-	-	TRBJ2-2	CSVERGLNTGELFF	TGCAGCGTTGAAAGGGGGTTAAACACCGGGGAGCTGTTTTTT
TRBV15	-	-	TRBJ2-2	CATSRDMREITGELFF	TGTGCCACCAGCAGAGATATGAGGGAGATAACCGGGGAGCTGTTTTTT
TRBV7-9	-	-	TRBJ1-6	CASSDGPVNSPLHF	TGTGCCAGCAGCGATGGGCCAGTAAATTCACCCCTCCACTTT
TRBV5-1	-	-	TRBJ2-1	CASSLETDSQFF	TGCGCCAGCAGCTTGGAGACGGATTCGCAGTTCTTC
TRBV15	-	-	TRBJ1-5	CATSSARDRPQHF	TGTGCCACCAGCAGTGCGCGAGATCGACCCCAGCATTTT